This paragraph covers one TCR beta chain sequence. The antigen remains unidentified. Investigators performed immunoSEQ version v3.0 at survey level. Sequencing used immunoSEQ multiplex PCR; TCRdb keeps in-frame clones, though not all of them. The sample contains 30,000 or so clones, 95% to 98% of which appear only once. One or more pre-ART and two or more post-ART PBMC samples were available from each donor. The data were obtained in a study of long-term antiretroviral therapy in people with HIV. Study results and caveats: Sampling of blood ran from about 2003 to 2017, and older ART regimens were possibly in use. Comparison with controls showed narrower CDR3 length ranges in HIV repertoires.

The clonotype originates from a man aged 30-40 years with HIV. Here the sequenced sample was unsorted PBMCs, taken 7.6 years after starting antiretroviral therapy.

The DNA for the CDR3 is TGTGCCAGCAGCTTGATAACGGGGGAAGCTTTCTTT. It codes for CASSLITGEAFF. V and J are TRBV5-6 and TRBJ1-1; D unresolved. V lost 1 base to trimming and J lost 8 bases, with 9 bases between them. The CDR3 extends over 12 amino acids. Germline CDR1 reads SGHDT; CDR2 reads YYEEEE. Combining the CDR3 with reference TRBV5-6 and TRBJ1-1 gives the whole variable domain DAGVTQSPTHLIKTRGQQVTLRCSPKSGHDTVSWYQQALGQGPQFIFQYYEEEERQRGNFPDRFSGHQFPNYSSELNVNALLLGDSALYLCASSLITGEAFFGQGTRLTVV.